This T cell receptor beta chain was obtained from a study of T cells after yellow fever vaccination. Study background: Those fractions that held only low numbers of cells were prepared using the SMART-Seq v4 Ultra Low Input RNA kit.

Each CDR3 protein gets one entry after TCRdb re-called the 5' RACE reads with MiXCR. The sample contains fewer than 7,000 distinct CDR3 sequences, about 6.5% of which appear only once. This clonotype was detected many times. The CDR3 covers 15 residues. V was cut by 1 base and J by 3 bases, with 11 bases left in between. Germline assignment: CDR1 LGHNA and CDR2 YNFKEQ. Study-wide results and limits: When the response was secondary, it was weaker but reached its peak faster, day 5 versus 15.

Specimen: PBMCs, either bulk or a sorted T-cell subset (CD4+, CD8+, memory, or dextramer-sorted; not recorded which), collected roughly 15 days after the first yellow fever vaccination. The chain recombines TRBV4-2 with TRBJ2-3, with D possibly being TRBD1 or TRBD2 (6 bases each). The sequence came from a man younger than 35 who received the YFV17D yellow fever vaccine. The CDR3 sequence: CASSQAGAPTDTQYF. CDR3 coding DNA: TGTGCCAGCAGCCAAGCGGGGGCCCCTACAGATACGCAGTATTTT.